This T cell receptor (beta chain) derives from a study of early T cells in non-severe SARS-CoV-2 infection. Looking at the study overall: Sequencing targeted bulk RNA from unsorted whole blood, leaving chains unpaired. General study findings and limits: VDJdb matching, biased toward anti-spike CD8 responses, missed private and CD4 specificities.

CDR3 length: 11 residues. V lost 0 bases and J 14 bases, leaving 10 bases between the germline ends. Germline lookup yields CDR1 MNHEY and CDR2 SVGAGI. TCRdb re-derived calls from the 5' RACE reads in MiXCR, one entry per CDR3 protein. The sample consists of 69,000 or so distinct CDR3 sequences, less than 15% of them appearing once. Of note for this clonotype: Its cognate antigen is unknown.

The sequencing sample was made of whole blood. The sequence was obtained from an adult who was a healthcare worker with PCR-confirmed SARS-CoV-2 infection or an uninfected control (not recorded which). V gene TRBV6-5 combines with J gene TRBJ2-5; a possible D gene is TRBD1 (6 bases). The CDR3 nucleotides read TGTGCCAGCAGTTACTCGGGACAACGATACTTC. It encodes CASSYSGQRYF.